Sequencing of this TCR beta chain was carried out in a study of cytomegalovirus exposure and HLA in healthy donors. Study-wide results and caveats: It was 150 to 200 TCR beta chains that were listed as cytomegalovirus-associated.

This clone was seen a few times. Its antigen is unknown. Germline V gene data show CDR1 as LNHDA and CDR2 as SQIVND (reference sequence). V dropped 7 bases and J dropped 3; count of bases not matched to a gene: 8. This CDR3 region has 14 residues. Some clones are missing from TCRdb's copy, which holds only in-frame ones; the method was immunoSEQ multiplex PCR. The data contain fewer than 200,000 clones, about 88% of them singletons. The V and J genes are TRBV19 and TRBJ1-1, with TRBD1 matching 7 bases. The sequence came from a woman younger than 30 in good health and CMV-seronegative. The material sequenced was PBMCs. Written as DNA, the CDR3 is TGTGCCAGTAAGGTTCAGGGGGATTACACTGAAGCTTTCTTT. Protein product: CASKVQGDYTEAFF.